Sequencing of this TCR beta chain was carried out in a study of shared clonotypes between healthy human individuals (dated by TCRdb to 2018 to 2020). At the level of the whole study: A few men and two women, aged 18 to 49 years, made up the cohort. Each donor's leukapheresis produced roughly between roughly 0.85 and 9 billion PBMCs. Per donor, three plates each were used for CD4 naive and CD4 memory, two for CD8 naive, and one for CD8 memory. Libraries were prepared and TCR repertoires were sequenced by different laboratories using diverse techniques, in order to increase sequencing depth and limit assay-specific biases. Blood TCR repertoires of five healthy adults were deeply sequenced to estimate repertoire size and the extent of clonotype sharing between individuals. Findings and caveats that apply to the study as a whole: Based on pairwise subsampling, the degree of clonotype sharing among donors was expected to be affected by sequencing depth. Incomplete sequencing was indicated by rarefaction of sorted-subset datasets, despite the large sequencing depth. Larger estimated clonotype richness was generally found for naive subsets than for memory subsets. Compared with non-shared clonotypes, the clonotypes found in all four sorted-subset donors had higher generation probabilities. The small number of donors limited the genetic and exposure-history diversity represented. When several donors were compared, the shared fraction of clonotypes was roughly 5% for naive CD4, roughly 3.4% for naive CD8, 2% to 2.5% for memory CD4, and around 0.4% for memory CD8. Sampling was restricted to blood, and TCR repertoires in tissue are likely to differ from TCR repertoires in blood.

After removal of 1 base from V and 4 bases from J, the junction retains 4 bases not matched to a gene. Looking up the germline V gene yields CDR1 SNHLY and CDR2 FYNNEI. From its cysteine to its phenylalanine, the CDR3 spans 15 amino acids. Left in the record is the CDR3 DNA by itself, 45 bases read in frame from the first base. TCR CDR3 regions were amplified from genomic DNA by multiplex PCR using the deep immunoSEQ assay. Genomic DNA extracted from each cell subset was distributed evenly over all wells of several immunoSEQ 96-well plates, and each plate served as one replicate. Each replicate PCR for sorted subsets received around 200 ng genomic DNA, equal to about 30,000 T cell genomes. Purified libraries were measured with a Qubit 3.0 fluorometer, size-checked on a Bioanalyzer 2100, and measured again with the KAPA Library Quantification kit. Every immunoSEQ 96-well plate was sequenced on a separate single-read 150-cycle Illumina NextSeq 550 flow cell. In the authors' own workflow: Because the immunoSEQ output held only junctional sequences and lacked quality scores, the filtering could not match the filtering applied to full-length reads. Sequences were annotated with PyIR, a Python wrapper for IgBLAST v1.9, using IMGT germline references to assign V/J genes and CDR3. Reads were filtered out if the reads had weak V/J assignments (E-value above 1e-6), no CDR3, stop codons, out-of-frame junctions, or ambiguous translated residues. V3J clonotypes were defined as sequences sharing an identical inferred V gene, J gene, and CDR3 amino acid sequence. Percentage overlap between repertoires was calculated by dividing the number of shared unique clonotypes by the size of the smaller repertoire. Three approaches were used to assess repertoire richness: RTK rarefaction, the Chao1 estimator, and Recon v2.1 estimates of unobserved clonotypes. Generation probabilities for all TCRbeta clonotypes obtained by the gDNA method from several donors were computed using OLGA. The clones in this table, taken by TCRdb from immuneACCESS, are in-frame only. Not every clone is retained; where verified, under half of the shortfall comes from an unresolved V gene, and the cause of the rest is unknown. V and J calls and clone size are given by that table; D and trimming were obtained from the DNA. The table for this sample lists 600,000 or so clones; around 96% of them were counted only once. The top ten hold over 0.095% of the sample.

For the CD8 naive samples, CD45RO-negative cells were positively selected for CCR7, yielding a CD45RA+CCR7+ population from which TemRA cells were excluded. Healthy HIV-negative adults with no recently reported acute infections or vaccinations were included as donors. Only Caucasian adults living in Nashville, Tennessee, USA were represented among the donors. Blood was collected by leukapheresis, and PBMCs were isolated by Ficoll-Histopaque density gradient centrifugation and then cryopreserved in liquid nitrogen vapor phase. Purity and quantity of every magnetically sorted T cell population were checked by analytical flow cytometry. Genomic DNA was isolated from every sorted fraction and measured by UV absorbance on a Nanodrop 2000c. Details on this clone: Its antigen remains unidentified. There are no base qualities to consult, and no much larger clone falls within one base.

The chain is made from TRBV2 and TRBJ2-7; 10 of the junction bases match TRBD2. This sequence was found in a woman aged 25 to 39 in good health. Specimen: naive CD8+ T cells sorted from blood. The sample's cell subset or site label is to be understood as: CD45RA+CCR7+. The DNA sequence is TGTGCCAGCAGTGAAGTGGCTAGCGGGAGTTACGAGCAGTACTTC. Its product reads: CASSEVASGSYEQYF.